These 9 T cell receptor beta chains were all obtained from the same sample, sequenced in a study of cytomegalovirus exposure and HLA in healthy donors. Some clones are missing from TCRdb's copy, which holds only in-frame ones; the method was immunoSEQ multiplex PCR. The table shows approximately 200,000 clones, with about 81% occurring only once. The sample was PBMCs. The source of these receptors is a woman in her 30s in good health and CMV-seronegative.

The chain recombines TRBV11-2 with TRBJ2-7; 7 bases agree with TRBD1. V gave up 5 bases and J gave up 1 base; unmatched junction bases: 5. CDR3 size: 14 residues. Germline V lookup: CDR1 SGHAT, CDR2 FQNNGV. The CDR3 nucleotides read TGTGCCAGCAGCGGACAGGTACTTTCCTACGAGCAGTACTTC. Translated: CASSGQVLSYEQYF. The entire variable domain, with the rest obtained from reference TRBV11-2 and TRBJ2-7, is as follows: EAGVAQSPRYKIIEKRQSVAFWCNPISGHATLYWYQQILGQGPKLLIQFQNNGVVDDSQLPKDRFSAERLKGVDSTLKIQPAKLEDSAVYLCASSGQVLSYEQYFGPGTRLTVT.

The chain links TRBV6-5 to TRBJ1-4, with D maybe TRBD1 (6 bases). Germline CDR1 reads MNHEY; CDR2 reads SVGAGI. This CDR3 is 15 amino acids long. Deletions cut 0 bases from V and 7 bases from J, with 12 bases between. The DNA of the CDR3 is TGTGCCAGCAGTTACTCTCTGCAGGGGCGTGAAAAACTGTTTTTT. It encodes CASSYSLQGREKLFF.

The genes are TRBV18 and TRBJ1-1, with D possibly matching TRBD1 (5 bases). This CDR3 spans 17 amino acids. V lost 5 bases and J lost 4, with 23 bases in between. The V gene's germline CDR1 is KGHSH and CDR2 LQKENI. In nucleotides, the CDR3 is TGTGCCAGCTCAGCTCGGGCTCCGTGGGGGGGTAGCACTGAAGCTTTCTTT. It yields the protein CASSARAPWGGSTEAFF. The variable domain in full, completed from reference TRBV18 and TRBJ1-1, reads NAGVMQNPRHLVRRRGQEARLRCSPMKGHSHVYWYRQLPEEGLKFMVYLQKENIIDESGMPKERFSAEFPKEGPSILRIQQVVRGDSAAYFCASSARAPWGGSTEAFFGQGTRLTVV.

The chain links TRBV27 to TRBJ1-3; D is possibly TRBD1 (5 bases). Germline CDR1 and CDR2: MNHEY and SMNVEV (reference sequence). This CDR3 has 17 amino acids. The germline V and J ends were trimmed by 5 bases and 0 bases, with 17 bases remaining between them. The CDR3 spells CASSKQDPRYSGNTIYF. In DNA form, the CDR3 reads TGTGCCAGCAGTAAACAGGACCCAAGGTACTCTGGAAACACCATATATTTT.

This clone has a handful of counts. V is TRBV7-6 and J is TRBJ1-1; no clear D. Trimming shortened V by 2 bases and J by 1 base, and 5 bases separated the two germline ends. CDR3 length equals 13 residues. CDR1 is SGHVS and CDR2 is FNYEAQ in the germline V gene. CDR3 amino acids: CASSLQENTEAFF. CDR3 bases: TGTGCCAGCAGCTTACAGGAGAACACTGAAGCTTTCTTT.

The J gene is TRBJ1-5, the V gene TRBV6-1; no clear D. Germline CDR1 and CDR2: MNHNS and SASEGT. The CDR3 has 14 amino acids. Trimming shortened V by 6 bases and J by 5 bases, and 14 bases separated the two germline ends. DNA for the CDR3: TGTGCCAGCAGCGACGATGACACCTATCAGCCCCAGCATTTT. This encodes CASSDDDTYQPQHF.

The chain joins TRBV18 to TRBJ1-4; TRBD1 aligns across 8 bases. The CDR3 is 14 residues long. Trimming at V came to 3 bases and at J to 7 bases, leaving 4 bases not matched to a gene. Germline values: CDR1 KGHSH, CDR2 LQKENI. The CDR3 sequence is CASSPQGAGEKLFF. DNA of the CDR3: TGTGCCAGCTCACCGCAGGGGGCAGGTGAAAAACTGTTTTTT.

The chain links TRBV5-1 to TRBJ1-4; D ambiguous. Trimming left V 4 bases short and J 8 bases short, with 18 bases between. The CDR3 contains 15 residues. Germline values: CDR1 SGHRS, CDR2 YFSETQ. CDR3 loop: CASSPSGGVAEKLFF. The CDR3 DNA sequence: TGCGCCAGCAGCCCGAGCGGCGGGGTAGCAGAAAAACTGTTTTTT.

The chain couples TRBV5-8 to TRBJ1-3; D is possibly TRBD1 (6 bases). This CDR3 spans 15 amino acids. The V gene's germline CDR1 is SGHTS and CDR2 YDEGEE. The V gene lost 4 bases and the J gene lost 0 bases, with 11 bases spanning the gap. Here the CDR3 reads CASSPGVGSGNTIYF. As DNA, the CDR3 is TGTGCCAGCAGCCCAGGGGTAGGCTCTGGAAACACCATATATTTT. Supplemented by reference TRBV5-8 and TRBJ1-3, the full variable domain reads EAGVTQSPTHLIKTRGQQATLRCSPISGHTSVYWYQQALGLGLQFLLWYDEGEERNRGNFPPRFSGRQFPNYSSELNVNALELEDSALYLCASSPGVGSGNTIYFGEGSWLTVV.